This entry lists 27 T cell receptor beta chains sequenced from one sample in a study of T cells in Graves' hyperthyroidism and ophthalmopathy (dated by TCRdb to between 2019 and 2020). Libraries were constructed by multiplex PCR. Instrument on record: Illumina HiSeq 2000. The TCR beta CDR3 regions were amplified from RNA transcripts. The TCR CDR3 was subjected to a first round of RT-PCR using the HTBI primer set and the Qiagen OneStep RT-PCR kit. The raw public data were reprocessed by TCRdb itself: fastp quality trimming at Q25, MiXCR clonotype calling, in-frame beta chains only. Entries are consolidated by CDR3 protein sequence, retaining the most common genes and DNA. The sample yields around 500,000 distinct CDR3 sequences; around 13% were counted once. The ten top clones hold 14% of the sample. Source material: blood. These receptors came from a woman between 40 and 50 years old with Graves' hyperthyroidism.

This clonotype was observed at least ten times. This sequence joins TRBV12-3 or TRBV12-4 and TRBJ1-4, with 9 bases that match TRBD1. This CDR3 contains 13 residues. The J segment lost 7 bases and the V segment lost 7 bases, leaving 4 bases of the junction unmatched. CDR3 region: CASTGTGTEKLFF. CDR3 nucleotide sequence: TGTGCCAGCACCGGGACAGGGACTGAAAAACTGTTTTTT.

This clonotype has only a few counts. V usage is TRBV4-2 and J usage is TRBJ1-5; D is undetermined. The CDR3 runs 15 residues. Per germline, CDR1 LGHNA and CDR2 YNFKEQ. Trimming left V 0 bases short and J 3 bases short, with 9 bases between. In DNA, the CDR3 is TGTGCCAGCAGCCAAGATAGCAGTTACAATCAGCCCCAGCATTTT. It is translated as CASSQDSSYNQPQHF.

The chain uses TRBV6-6 and TRBJ2-3; TRBD2 is a possible D gene (6 bases). The CDR3 extends over 14 amino acids. The V gene's germline CDR1 is MNHNY and CDR2 SVGAGI (reference sequence). V was clipped by 2 bases and J by 4 bases, with 10 bases between them. CDR3 in amino acids: CASSYVGDSDTQYF. DNA of the CDR3: TGTGCCAGCAGTTACGTCGGGGACTCAGATACGCAGTATTTT.

In regard to this clonotype: This may be a read error, as it is one base from a much larger clone. This chain joins TRBV11-1 and TRBJ1-6, with 11 bases that match TRBD1. This CDR3 is built from 18 residues. Germline-derived CDR1 and CDR2 are SGHAT and FQDESV (reference sequence). The trim removed 5 bases at V and 8 bases at J, leaving 14 bases unmatched. CDR3 in amino acids: CASSRRRTGGKGDSPLHF. The CDR3, as DNA: TGTGCCAGCAGCCGACGGAGGACAGGGGGCAAAGGGGATTCACCCCTCCACTTT. Full variable domain (missing parts from reference TRBV11-1 and TRBJ1-6): EAEVAQSPRYKITEKSQAVAFWCDPISGHATLYWYRQILGQGPELLVQFQDESVVDDSQLPKDRFSAERLKGVDSTLKIQPAELGDSAMYLCASSRRRTGGKGDSPLHFGNGTRLTVT.

This clonotype was found a few times. J is TRBJ2-7 and V is TRBV20-1; 11 bases are a match to TRBD1. The CDR3 sequence is 16 residues long. Germline CDR1 DFQATT, CDR2 SNEGSKA (reference sequence). V dropped 1 base and J dropped 2; count of bases not matched to a gene: 7. The CDR3: CSARGSGQGAAYEQYF. For the CDR3, the DNA is TGCAGTGCTAGAGGATCCGGACAGGGGGCTGCCTACGAGCAGTACTTC.

This clonotype was counted many times. The V gene is TRBV3-1, the J gene TRBJ1-1; TRBD1 is a possible D gene (6 bases). Per the germline V gene, CDR1 is LGHDT and CDR2 is YNNKEL (reference sequence). CDR3 length equals 14 residues. The germline V and J ends were trimmed by 0 bases and 1 base, with 6 bases remaining between them. CDR3 coding DNA: TGTGCCAGCAGCCAAGAACAGGGGAACACTGAAGCTTTCTTT. It encodes CASSQEQGNTEAFF.

The chain couples TRBV12-3 or TRBV12-4 to TRBJ2-7; the D gene could be TRBD1 or TRBD2 (6 bases each). The CDR3 runs to 17 residues. With 3 bases removed from V and 0 bases from J, the gap between germline ends came to 18 bases. Here the CDR3 DNA reads TGTGCCAGCAGTTTGGGGGCGGGGACGGTGACCTCCTACGAGCAGTACTTC. Translated: CASSLGAGTVTSYEQYF.

This clonotype was recorded many times. The CDR3 nucleotides are TGTGCCAGCAGAGCCGGGACAGACAGCAATCAGCCCCAGCATTTT. Residues: CASRAGTDSNQPQHF. This rearrangement joins TRBV2 to TRBJ1-5; 7 bases agree with TRBD1. CDR3 length equals 15 residues. Trimming cost V 6 bases and J 1 base; bases outside gene matches: 6. The V gene's germline CDR1 is SNHLY and CDR2 FYNNEI.

This clonotype was observed a few times. CDR3 sequence: CSVLATGGIYGYTF. The CDR3 DNA reads as TGCAGCGTTTTGGCGACAGGGGGCATCTATGGCTACACCTTC. The chain couples TRBV29-1 to TRBJ1-2, with 10 bases identical to TRBD1. Germline CDR1 is SQVTM and CDR2 is ANQGSEA. This CDR3 is built from 14 residues. V lost 5 bases and J lost 4; bases outside the gene matches: 7. Complete variable domain (other parts from reference TRBV29-1 and TRBJ1-2): SAVISQKPSRDICQRGTSLTIQCQVDSQVTMMFWYRQQPGQSLTLIATANQGSEATYESGFVIDKFPISRPNLTFSTLTVSNMSPEDSSIYLCSVLATGGIYGYTFGSGTRLTVV.

V and J are TRBV2 and TRBJ2-1; 11 nucleotides line up with TRBD2. Trimming at V came to 3 bases and at J to 9 bases, leaving 7 bases not matched to a gene. The length of the CDR3 is 15 residues. Per the germline V gene, CDR1 is SNHLY and CDR2 is FYNNEI. The CDR3 region is CASSDSSGRASEQFF. CDR3 coding DNA: TGTGCCAGCAGTGATAGTAGCGGGAGGGCCAGTGAGCAGTTCTTC.

The sample holds a few counts of this clonotype. The chain combines TRBV3-1 with TRBJ1-2; possible D gene TRBD1, 5 bases. V lost 1 base, J lost 10 bases, and 22 bases lay in between. Germline V CDR1 and CDR2: LGHDT, YNNKEL (reference sequence). The CDR3 has 16 residues. The CDR3, as DNA: TGTGCCAGCAGCCAAGCTACAGTCGGGGGACGTGAAAACTACACCTTC. Its translation: CASSQATVGGRENYTF.

This sequence joins TRBV6-1 and TRBJ2-1; D unclear. This CDR3 contains 15 residues. Germline V lookup: CDR1 MNHNS, CDR2 SASEGT. The V gene lost 7 bases and the J gene lost 0 bases, with 13 bases spanning the gap. The CDR3 here is CASTQSEYSYNEQFF. The CDR3, as DNA: TGTGCCAGCACCCAGAGCGAGTACTCCTACAATGAGCAGTTCTTC.

V gene TRBV6-2 or TRBV6-3 combines with J gene TRBJ2-3; TRBD2 matches at 10 bases. The ends lost 2 bases at V and 0 bases at J; junction bases unmatched: 2. The CDR3 is 16 residues long. The V gene's germline CDR1 is MNHEY and CDR2 SVGEGT. The DNA of the CDR3 is TGTGCCAGCAGTTACGTACTAGCGGGGAGCACAGATACGCAGTATTTT. Amino acids: CASSYVLAGSTDTQYF.

This clonotype showed up many times. CDR3 bases: TGTGCCAGCAGTGATAAGGGGGCGAACACTGAAGCTTTCTTT. Translated, it gives CASSDKGANTEAFF. The V gene is TRBV2, the J gene TRBJ1-1; 7 bases are a match to TRBD1. The ends lost 3 bases at V and 1 base at J; junction bases unmatched: 2. Germline V gene lookup returns CDR1 SNHLY and CDR2 FYNNEI. The CDR3 length is 14 residues.

This clonotype has more than one count but fewer than ten. V is TRBV6-1 and J is TRBJ2-3; TRBD2 aligns across 7 bases. CDR1 and CDR2 from the germline V gene are MNHNS and SASEGT. The CDR3 is 16 amino acids. V dropped 5 bases and J dropped 5; count of bases not matched to a gene: 13. CDR3 amino acids: CASSPGGREIRDTQYF. CDR3 DNA: TGTGCCAGCAGTCCGGGTGGGCGGGAGATACGAGATACGCAGTATTTT.

This clonotype was picked up many times. J is TRBJ1-5 and V is TRBV28; D might be TRBD1 (5 bases). Trimming left V 2 bases short and J 7 bases short, with 18 bases between. Looked up from germline, CDR1 is MDHEN and CDR2 is SYDVKM. The CDR3 covers 16 residues. CDR3 sequence: CASSLGGIALWQPQHF. CDR3 nucleotide sequence: TGTGCCAGCAGTTTAGGGGGGATTGCGTTATGGCAGCCCCAGCATTTT.

This clonotype has a handful of counts. The chain couples TRBV9 to TRBJ1-2; D might be TRBD1 (5 bases). V was pared by 3 bases and J by 8 bases, with 23 bases between. This CDR3 has 16 amino acids. The germline V gene encodes CDR1 SGDLS and CDR2 YYNGEE. The CDR3 region has the DNA TGTGCCAGCAGCGGGGGACCGAAGGGTGCCCTCCGGGGCTACACCTTC. Translating gives CASSGGPKGALRGYTF.

This clonotype has more than one count but fewer than ten. One junction end does not reproduce the germline sequence, and a read error may be involved. The CDR3 loop is CTSSGPAETQYF. Written as DNA, the CDR3 is TGTACCAGCAGTGGGCCGGCTGAGACCCAGTACTTC. J is TRBJ2-5 and V is TRBV28, with unresolved D. Looked up from germline, CDR1 is MDHEN and CDR2 is SYDVKM. CDR3 length equals 12 residues.

This clonotype was observed many times. The V and J genes are TRBV12-5 and TRBJ1-5; D unresolved. Looked up from germline, CDR1 is LGHNT and CDR2 is FRNRAP. V dropped 3 bases and J dropped 9 bases, with 12 bases sitting between them. CDR3 length: 13 amino acids. CDR3 region: CASGFPGGGPQHF. For the CDR3, the DNA is TGTGCTAGTGGTTTCCCTGGAGGAGGGCCCCAGCATTTT.

This clonotype occurred a few times. The chain joins TRBV2 to TRBJ2-5; no clear D gene. V lost 3 bases and J lost 13, with 12 bases in between. This CDR3 spans 11 amino acids. Germline lookup yields CDR1 SNHLY and CDR2 FYNNEI. The CDR3 region has the DNA TGTGCCAGCAGTGAGGGTGGACGCGGGTACTTC. Amino acids: CASSEGGRGYF.

This clonotype was seen ten or more times. The chain is built from TRBV29-1 and TRBJ1-1, with 8 bases identical to TRBD1. With 6 bases clipped from V and 1 base from J, the junction kept 1 base outside the gene matches. The CDR3 has 12 amino acids. Per the germline V gene, CDR1 is SQVTM and CDR2 is ANQGSEA. This CDR3 reads CSVDRANTEAFF. CDR3 sequence (DNA): TGCAGCGTGGACAGGGCGAACACTGAAGCTTTCTTT.

This clonotype was seen repeatedly, ten times or more. The V gene is TRBV5-6, the J gene TRBJ2-5; 7 nucleotides match TRBD2. With V trimmed by 3 bases and J by 4 bases, 9 bases remained unmatched. Germline V gives CDR1 SGHDT, CDR2 YYEEEE. CDR3 length equals 15 residues. In nucleotides, the CDR3 is TGTGCCAGCAGCTCCCCCGGCGGGAGTGGAGAGACCCAGTACTTC. Translation gives CASSSPGGSGETQYF.

Ten or more counts support this clonotype. V gene TRBV5-1 combines with J gene TRBJ1-1; D not resolved. The CDR3 consists of 19 residues. Trimming cost V 0 bases and J 3 bases, with 24 bases left between them. From germline, CDR1 is SGHRS and CDR2 YFSETQ. The CDR3 region has the DNA TGCGCCAGCAGCTTGGGGTGGCGCGAAAGAAGAGTCGAGGACACTGAAGCTTTCTTT. It specifies CASSLGWRERRVEDTEAFF.

V usage is TRBV7-3 and J usage is TRBJ1-5; the D gene is possibly TRBD1 (5 bases). CDR1 and CDR2 from the germline V gene are SGHTA and FQGTGA. CDR3 length: 13 amino acids. V lost 5 bases, J lost 7 bases, and 12 bases lay in between. The CDR3 DNA reads as TGTGCCAGCAGCCCGGAGCGGGGCCAGCCCCAGCATTTT. Translated, it gives CASSPERGQPQHF. The full variable domain, in which reference TRBV7-3 and TRBJ1-5 provide the parts outside the CDR3, is GAGVSQTPSNKVTEKGKYVELRCDPISGHTALYWYRQSLGQGPEFLIYFQGTGAADDSGLPNDRFFAVRPEGSVSTLKIQRTERGDSAVYLCASSPERGQPQHFGDGTRLSIL.

This clonotype came up a few times. The germline gene is not matched at one end of the junction; a read error may be the cause. The V call is TRBV5-6, the J call TRBJ2-1, with 12 bases matching TRBD2. Germline CDR1 is SGHDT and CDR2 is YYEEEE. This CDR3 contains 14 residues. The CDR3 region has the DNA TGTGCCAGCAACTTGGCTAGCGGGAGGGAAGAGCAGTTCTTC. The encoded protein is CASNLASGREEQFF. Drawing the rest from reference TRBV5-6 and TRBJ2-1, the complete variable domain is DAGVTQSPTHLIKTRGQQVTLRCSPKSGHDTVSWYQQALGQGPQFIFQYYEEEERQRGNFPDRFSGHQFPNYSSELNVNALLLGDSALYLCASNLASGREEQFFGPGTRLTVL.

This clonotype was seen at least ten times. V is TRBV6-6 and J is TRBJ1-4, with 8 bases that match TRBD1. CDR1 MNHNY and CDR2 SVGAGI come from the germline V gene (reference sequence). The CDR3 is 16 amino acids. Losses at the gene ends were 0 bases for V and 8 bases for J; bases not matched to a gene: 8. CDR3 protein: CASSYSSQGAREKLFF. The CDR3, as DNA: TGTGCCAGCAGTTACTCGAGCCAGGGGGCGCGGGAAAAACTGTTTTTT.

This clonotype has ten or more counts. The chain couples TRBV27 to TRBJ2-1; D is perhaps TRBD2 (6 bases). Trimming took off 5 bases at V and 3 bases at J, with 11 bases between the two ends. The V gene's germline CDR1 is MNHEY and CDR2 SMNVEV (reference sequence). The CDR3 consists of 14 residues. In DNA form, the CDR3 reads TGTGCCAGCAGTACCCTGACTAGCTACAATGAGCAGTTCTTC. This gives the protein CASSTLTSYNEQFF.